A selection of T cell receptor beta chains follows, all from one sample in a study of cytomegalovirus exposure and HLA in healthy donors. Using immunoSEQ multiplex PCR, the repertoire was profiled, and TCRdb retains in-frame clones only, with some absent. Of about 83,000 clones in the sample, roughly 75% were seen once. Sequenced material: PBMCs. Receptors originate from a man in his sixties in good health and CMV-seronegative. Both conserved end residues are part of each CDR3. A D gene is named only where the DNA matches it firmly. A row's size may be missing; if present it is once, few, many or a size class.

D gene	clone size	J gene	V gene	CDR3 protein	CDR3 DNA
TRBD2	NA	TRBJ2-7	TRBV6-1	CASSGLAGSYEQYF	TGTGCCAGCAGCGGACTAGCGGGGTCCTACGAGCAGTACTTC
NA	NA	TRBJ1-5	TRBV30	CAWSDPRDFLSNQPQHF	TGTGCCTGGAGCGACCCCCGGGACTTCCTAAGCAATCAGCCCCAGCATTTT
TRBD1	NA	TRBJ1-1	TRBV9	CASSVEGQGNHLVNTEAFF	TGTGCCAGCAGCGTAGAGGGACAGGGGAACCACTTAGTGAACACTGAAGCTTTCTTT
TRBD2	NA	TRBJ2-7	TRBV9	CASSGLAGGEQYF	TGTGCCAGCAGCGGACTAGCGGGGGGCGAGCAGTACTTC
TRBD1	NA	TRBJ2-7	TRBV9	CASSVASGQFYEQYF	TGTGCCAGCAGCGTAGCATCGGGACAGTTCTACGAGCAGTACTTC
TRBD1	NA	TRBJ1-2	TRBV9	CASSVAALDRVNGYTF	TGTGCCAGCAGCGTAGCCGCCCTCGACAGGGTCAATGGCTACACCTTC
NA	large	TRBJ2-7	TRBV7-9	CASSSPTGWDEQYF	TGTGCCAGCAGCTCGCCGACAGGATGGGACGAGCAGTACTTC
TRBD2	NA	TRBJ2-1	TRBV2	CASREASGGNNNEQFF	TGTGCCAGCAGGGAGGCTAGCGGGGGGAATAACAATGAGCAGTTCTTC
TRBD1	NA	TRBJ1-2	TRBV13	CASRLGRGLGGYTF	TGTGCCAGCAGACTCGGCAGGGGGCTAGGTGGCTACACCTTC
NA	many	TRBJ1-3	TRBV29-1	CSYTNSGNTIYF	TGCAGCTACACCAACTCTGGAAACACCATATATTTT
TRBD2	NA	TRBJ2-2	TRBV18	CASRTGGARTGELFF	TGTGCCAGCAGGACCGGGGGGGCCCGGACCGGGGAGCTGTTTTTT
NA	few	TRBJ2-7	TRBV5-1	CASSLGPGNEQYF	TGCGCCAGCAGCTTGGGGCCGGGTAACGAGCAGTACTTC
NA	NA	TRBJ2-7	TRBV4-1	CASSQEGPPGPPGEQYF	TGCGCCAGCAGCCAAGAGGGGCCACCGGGTCCTCCCGGCGAGCAGTACTTC
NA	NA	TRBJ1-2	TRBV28	CASSFVGAGYTF	TGTGCCAGCAGTTTCGTAGGGGCCGGCTACACCTTC
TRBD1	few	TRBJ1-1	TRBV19	CASSSWTGDTEAFF	TGTGCCAGTAGTTCTTGGACAGGGGACACTGAAGCTTTCTTT
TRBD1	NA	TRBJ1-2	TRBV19	CATSGVGGQGDGYTF	TGTGCCACCTCGGGCGTCGGGGGACAGGGCGATGGCTACACCTTC
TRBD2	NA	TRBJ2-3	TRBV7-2	CASSLNGGIDTQYF	TGTGCCAGCAGCTTAAACGGGGGGATAGATACGCAGTATTTT
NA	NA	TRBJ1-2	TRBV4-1	CASSQDRAFSVAGPNYGYTF	TGCGCCAGCAGCCAAGATAGGGCGTTTTCGGTGGCAGGGCCAAACTATGGCTACACCTTC
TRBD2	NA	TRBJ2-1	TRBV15	CATSQGLAGAYSYNEQFF	TGTGCCACCAGCCAGGGACTAGCGGGGGCTTACTCCTACAATGAGCAGTTCTTC
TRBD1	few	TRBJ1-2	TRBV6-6	CASSLTGGADGYTF	TGTGCCAGCAGCCTAACAGGGGGCGCGGATGGCTACACCTTC
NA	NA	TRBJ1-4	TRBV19	CASKSREPNEKLFF	TGTGCCAGTAAATCGAGGGAGCCTAATGAAAAACTGTTTTTT
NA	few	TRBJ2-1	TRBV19	CASSMGHYNEQFF	TGTGCCAGTAGTATGGGGCACTACAATGAGCAGTTCTTC
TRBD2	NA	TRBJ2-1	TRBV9	CASSVSGGAHEQFF	TGTGCCAGCAGCGTTAGCGGGGGGGCCCATGAGCAGTTCTTC
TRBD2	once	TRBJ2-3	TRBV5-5	CASSASSGGARVADTQYF	TGTGCCAGCAGCGCATCTAGCGGGGGGGCCCGGGTCGCAGATACGCAGTATTTT
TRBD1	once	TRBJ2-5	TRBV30	CAWSVRRGETQYF	TGTGCCTGGAGTGTACGCAGGGGGGAGACCCAGTACTTC
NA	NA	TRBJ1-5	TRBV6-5	CASNTRGSSNQPQHF	TGTGCCAGCAACACCAGGGGTTCAAGCAATCAGCCCCAGCATTTT
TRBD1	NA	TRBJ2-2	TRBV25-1	CASSAGTGRIGELFF	TGTGCCAGCAGCGCCGGGACAGGAAGGATCGGGGAGCTGTTTTTT
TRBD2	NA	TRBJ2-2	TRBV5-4	CASSFGGGPNTGELFF	TGTGCCAGCAGCTTCGGGGGGGGGCCGAACACCGGGGAGCTGTTTTTT
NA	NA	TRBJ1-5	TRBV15	CATSRDLADQPQHF	TGTGCCACCAGCAGAGATTTAGCGGATCAGCCCCAGCATTTT
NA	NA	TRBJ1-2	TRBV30	CAWSVSGPGYTF	TGTGCCTGGAGTGTGAGTGGGCCGGGCTACACCTTC
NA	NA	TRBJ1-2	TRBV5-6	CASSPGQRANYGYTF	TGTGCCAGCAGCCCAGGACAGAGAGCTAACTACGGCTACACCTTC
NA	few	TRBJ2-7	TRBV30	CAWSVRGREQYF	TGTGCCTGGAGTGTACGGGGGAGGGAGCAGTACTTC
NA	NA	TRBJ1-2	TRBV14	CASSQDRGYGYTF	TGTGCCAGCAGCCAAGATCGCGGCTATGGCTACACCTTC
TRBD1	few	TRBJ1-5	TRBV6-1	CASSDQPGGYQPQHF	TGTGCCAGCAGTGATCAACCAGGGGGTTATCAGCCCCAGCATTTT
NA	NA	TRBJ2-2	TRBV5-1	CASSFAGVGGAAGTGELFF	TGCGCCAGCAGCTTTGCCGGGGTTGGCGGGGCGGCGGGCACCGGGGAGCTGTTTTTT
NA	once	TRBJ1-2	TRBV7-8	CASSPGYGYTF	TGTGCCAGCAGCCCCGGGTACGGCTACACCTTC
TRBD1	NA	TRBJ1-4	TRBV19	CASSIQGAGEKLFF	TGTGCCAGTAGTATTCAGGGGGCAGGTGAAAAACTGTTTTTT
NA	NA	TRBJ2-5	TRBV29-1	CSVGLGTQYF	TGCAGCGTTGGACTCGGGACCCAGTACTTC
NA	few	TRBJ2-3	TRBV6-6	CASSYSMRDTQYF	TGTGCCAGCAGTTACTCGATGCGGGATACGCAGTATTTT
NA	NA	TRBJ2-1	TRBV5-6	CASSGGVGSSYNEQFF	TGTGCCAGCAGCGGTGGTGTAGGGAGCTCCTACAATGAGCAGTTCTTC
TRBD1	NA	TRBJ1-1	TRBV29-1	CSGLQGGTEAFF	TGCAGCGGATTACAGGGGGGGACTGAAGCTTTCTTT
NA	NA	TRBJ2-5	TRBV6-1	CASSEAGLNLETQYF	TGTGCCAGCAGTGAGGCAGGACTTAACCTGGAGACCCAGTACTTC
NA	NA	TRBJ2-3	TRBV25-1	CASSEGSFTDTQYF	TGTGCCAGCAGTGAAGGGAGTTTCACAGATACGCAGTATTTT
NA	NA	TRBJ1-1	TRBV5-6	CASSLLGGDTEAFF	TGTGCCAGCAGCTTGTTGGGGGGGGACACTGAAGCTTTCTTT
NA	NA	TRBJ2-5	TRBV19	CASRVGGQETQYF	TGTGCCAGTAGGGTCGGGGGCCAAGAGACCCAGTACTTC
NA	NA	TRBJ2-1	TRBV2	CASSFNIHEQFF	TGTGCCAGCAGTTTCAACATCCATGAGCAGTTCTTC
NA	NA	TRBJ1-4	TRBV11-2	CASSLKERSKKLFF	TGTGCCAGCAGCTTGAAGGAGAGGTCGAAAAAACTGTTTTTT
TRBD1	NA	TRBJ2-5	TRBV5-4	CASSLTDRAETQYF	TGTGCCAGCAGCTTGACAGACAGGGCGGAGACCCAGTACTTC
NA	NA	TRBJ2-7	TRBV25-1	CASRRGGTRGEQYF	TGTGCCAGCAGGAGGGGGGGGACTCGGGGCGAGCAGTACTTC
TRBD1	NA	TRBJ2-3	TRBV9	CASSSRTGGTDTQYF	TGTGCCAGCAGCTCTCGGACAGGGGGCACAGATACGCAGTATTTT
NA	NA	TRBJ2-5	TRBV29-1	CSVAISGQETQYF	TGCAGCGTTGCGATATCCGGCCAAGAGACCCAGTACTTC
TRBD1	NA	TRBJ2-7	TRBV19	CASEGQGAYEQYF	TGTGCCAGTGAGGGACAGGGTGCCTACGAGCAGTACTTC
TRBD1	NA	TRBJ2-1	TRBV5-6	CASSLGTGSYNEQFF	TGTGCCAGCAGCTTAGGGACAGGGAGTTACAATGAGCAGTTCTTC
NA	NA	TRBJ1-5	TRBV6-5	CATGRARNQPQHF	TGTGCCACCGGGAGGGCCCGCAATCAGCCCCAGCATTTT
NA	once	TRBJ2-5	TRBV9	CASSPLGPFQETQYF	TGTGCCAGCAGCCCTCTCGGTCCGTTCCAAGAGACCCAGTACTTC